These 9 T cell receptor beta chains originate from one sample sequenced in a study of beta chain features in type 1 diabetes. As every portion of the isolated RNA was reverse transcribed, the sequencing read expressed TCRB transcripts. This table comes from immunoSEQ multiplex PCR, and its TCRdb copy is limited to in-frame clones, with some not included. The table has 100,000 to 150,000 clones, about 18% seen once. Overall study results and limits: Shortening that was moderate but significant affected the TCRB CDR3s of Type 1 diabetes patients in all four CD4+ subsets.

Their recognized antigens are unknown. Sequencing was performed on central memory CD4+ T cells from blood. The receptor source for this set is a man younger than 35 with type 1 diabetes.

Only a few counts were recorded for this clone. The chain is built from TRBV2 and TRBJ2-7, with D possibly being TRBD1 (6 bases). This CDR3 is 15 amino acids long. The V end lost 2 bases, the J end lost 1 base, and 12 bases lay between the germline ends. Germline CDR1 reads SNHLY; CDR2 reads FYNNEI. CDR3 amino acids: CASSENREPSYEQYF. CDR3 nucleotides: TGTGCCAGCAGTGAAAACAGGGAACCTTCCTACGAGCAGTACTTC. Combining the CDR3 with reference TRBV2 and TRBJ2-7 gives the whole variable domain EPEVTQTPSHQVTQMGQEVILRCVPISNHLYFYWYRQILGQKVEFLVSFYNNEISEKSEIFDDQFSVERPDGSNFTLKIRSTKLEDSAMYFCASSENREPSYEQYFGPGTRLTVT.

The table lists this clone with a few counts. The rearrangement uses TRBV30 and TRBJ1-4; no reliable D call. Per the germline V gene, CDR1 is GTSNPN and CDR2 is SVGIG (reference sequence). This CDR3 is built from 13 residues. V was shortened by 2 bases and J by 7 bases, with 11 bases between the two germline ends. This chain's CDR3 is CAWSRDEPEKLFF. The CDR3 bases are TGTGCCTGGAGTCGGGATGAACCTGAAAAACTGTTTTTT.

This clone has only a few counts. The chain links TRBV30 to TRBJ2-1; the match to TRBD1 covers 8 bases. V shed 4 bases, J shed 7 bases, and the junction held 3 bases outside the gene matches. CDR1 and CDR2 (germline): GTSNPN, SVGIG (reference sequence). The CDR3 length is 12 residues. In DNA, the CDR3 is TGTGCCTGGACCCGGACAGGGAATGAGCAGTTCTTC. Translation: CAWTRTGNEQFF.

This clone has a handful of counts. J is TRBJ1-1 and V is TRBV25-1, with D perhaps TRBD1 (6 bases). Trimming cost V 3 bases and J 3 bases, with 20 bases left between them. The CDR3 consists of 17 residues. Germline loops: CDR1 MGHDK, CDR2 SYGVNS. The CDR3 is CASSEFEGGGRDTEAFF. The CDR3 DNA reads as TGTGCCAGCAGTGAGTTTGAGGGAGGGGGACGAGACACTGAAGCTTTCTTT.

J is TRBJ2-1 and V is TRBV12-5; 9 bases align to TRBD1. The CDR3 loop spans 16 amino acids. Germline loops: CDR1 LGHNT, CDR2 FRNRAP. The ends lost 2 bases at V and 4 bases at J; junction bases unmatched: 6. The CDR3 loop reads CASGLTGQGVYNEQFF. The CDR3 DNA reads TGTGCTAGTGGTTTGACGGGACAGGGAGTGTACAATGAGCAGTTCTTC.

This clone was counted a single time. The V and J genes are TRBV6-1 and TRBJ2-1; 7 bases are a match to TRBD2. Germline V gives CDR1 MNHNS, CDR2 SASEGT. There are 13 residues in the CDR3. V shed 2 bases, J shed 6 bases, and the junction held 1 base outside the gene matches. The chain's CDR3 is CASSERGSNEQFF. The CDR3 region has the DNA TGTGCCAGCAGTGAACGCGGGAGCAATGAGCAGTTCTTC.

This clone occurred a few times. The CDR3: CASSAGQGSTQYF. Written as DNA, the CDR3 is TGCGCCAGCAGCGCAGGACAGGGAAGTACCCAGTACTTC. The chain combines TRBV5-1 with TRBJ2-5; 8 nucleotides match TRBD1. Germline loops: CDR1 SGHRS, CDR2 YFSETQ. The CDR3 has 13 residues. The V and J ends lost 4 bases and 8 bases, in that order; junction bases with no gene match: 7. The variable domain in full, completed from reference TRBV5-1 and TRBJ2-5, reads KAGVTQTPRYLIKTRGQQVTLSCSPISGHRSVSWYQQTPGQGLQFLFEYFSETQRNKGNFPGRFSGRQFSNSRSEMNVSTLELGDSALYLCASSAGQGSTQYFGPGTRLLVL.

CDR3 nucleotide sequence: TGTGCCAGCAGCCCGACTAGCGCCACAGATACGCAGTATTTT. Protein product: CASSPTSATDTQYF. The chain recombines TRBV7-2 with TRBJ2-3, with 8 bases lining up with TRBD2. Losses at the gene ends were 5 bases for V and 2 bases for J; bases not matched to a gene: 3. This CDR3 comprises 14 residues. Germline loops: CDR1 SGHTA, CDR2 FQGNSA.

The chain employs TRBV7-9 and TRBJ2-7; TRBD1 matches at 7 bases. CDR3 size: 16 residues. V was clipped by 5 bases and J by 0 bases; unmatched bases: 10. In germline, CDR1 is SEHNR, CDR2 FQNEAQ (reference sequence). The CDR3 loop is CASSVIGTASSYEQYF. In DNA form, the CDR3 reads TGTGCCAGCAGCGTTATTGGGACAGCAAGCTCCTACGAGCAGTACTTC.